The source of this T cell receptor beta chain is a study of cytomegalovirus exposure and HLA in healthy donors. Study in general: The Caucasian-associated ancestry cluster contained about 80% of the approximately 390 genotyped donors.

This clone has a single count. The antigen is unknown. Overall study findings and caveats: Sequencing likely produced, as an artifact, a cluster of highly shared sequence variants.

In the PCR, 60 Vbeta and 13 Jbeta primers were used. TCRdb's copy holds only in-frame clones and misses some; the assay was immunoSEQ multiplex PCR. Here the sample spans 70,000 to 95,000 clones, about 75% being singletons. V was clipped by 4 bases and J by 6 bases, with 7 bases between them. The V gene's germline CDR1 is MNHEY and CDR2 SVGAGI. The length of the CDR3 is 12 residues. The sequenced sample consisted of PBMCs. This chain connects TRBV6-5 to TRBJ1-5; D is undetermined. The receptor's source is a man between 25 and 39 years old in good health and CMV-seropositive. The CDR3 nucleotides are TGTGCCAGCAGTTCACCAGGTCAGCCCCAGCATTTT. This gives the protein CASSSPGQPQHF.